This TCR beta chain was observed in a study of cytomegalovirus exposure and HLA in healthy donors. PCR was performed using 60 Vbeta and 13 Jbeta primers. Sequencing used immunoSEQ multiplex PCR; TCRdb keeps in-frame clones, though not all of them. The sample has about 93,000 clones, 55% to 70% seen once; the top ten hold about 5.4%. This CDR3 contains 16 residues. Germline CDR1 reads SGHTA; CDR2 reads FQGNSA. V lost 4 bases and J lost 4, with 18 bases in between. Sequencing used PBMCs. The sequence was obtained from a boy aged 5-17 years in good health and CMV-seropositive. The chain uses TRBV7-2 and TRBJ2-3; perhaps TRBD2 as D (6 bases). In DNA form, the CDR3 reads TGTGCCAGCAGCTCTACCATGGGCGGGATTGCAGATACGCAGTATTTT. Protein sequence: CASSSTMGGIADTQYF.